The sequence of this T cell receptor (beta chain) was determined in a study of blood T cell repertoires in COVID-19. Overall study: Donors in the United States, Italy and Spain gave samples during acute or convalescent COVID-19.

In the original processing: Counts of nucleated cells, estimated from reference gene primer amplification, were obtained. Generated by immunoSEQ multiplex PCR, the TCRdb table keeps only in-frame clones and is missing some. That table is the source of V, J and clone size, and D and trimming were worked out from the DNA. The sample contains fewer than 350,000 clones, about 86% of which appear only once. This CDR3 comprises 15 residues. Germline loops: CDR1 ENHRY, CDR2 SYGVKD. Trimming took off 0 bases at V and 1 base at J, with 10 bases between the two ends. This clonotype originated in a woman aged 40 to 55 with acute COVID-19. Sequencing used PBMCs or T cells enriched from blood (not recorded which). This sequence joins TRBV10-3 and TRBJ2-7; D remains ambiguous. For the CDR3, the DNA is TGTGCCATCAGTGAGTCGATAGCCAGTTCCTACGAGCAGTACTTC. Translation: CAISESIASSYEQYF.